Listed here are 27 T cell receptor beta chains from one sample, sequenced in a study of tumor and adjacent non-tumor tissue in lung cancer. A modified ARM-PCR protocol with three rounds of nested PCR amplified TCRbeta. TCRdb used MiXCR to reprocess the multiplex PCR reads, holding one entry per CDR3 protein. The repertoire has approximately 76,000 distinct CDR3 sequences, roughly 75% of them found once; the top ten carry 10% to 15%. This sample's RNA came from whole unsorted tissue. Material: lung tumor tissue. Receptor source: a woman aged 70 to 79 with non-small cell lung cancer.

This clonotype is labeled as medium-sized (0.01 to 0.1%). V and J are TRBV4-1 and TRBJ2-2, with unresolved D. The CDR3 sequence is 15 residues long. The V and J ends lost 3 bases and 6 bases respectively, with 14 bases between them. The germline V gene encodes CDR1 MGHRA and CDR2 YSYEKL. The CDR3 spells CASSQASWVAGELFF. The CDR3 DNA is TGCGCCAGCAGCCAGGCTAGTTGGGTCGCCGGGGAGCTGTTTTTT.

The table lists this clonotype with a few counts. Being one base from a much bigger clone, this may be a read error. This likely comes from a read error, as the CDR3 has no conserved phenylalanine or tryptophan at its end. No DNA is shown, since the ends of the CDR3 on it are uncertain; the CDR3 is the one TCRdb lists. The rearrangement links TRBV6-1 to TRBJ1-2; TRBD1 is the table's D call and was not checked against the DNA. Germline V gene lookup returns CDR1 MNHNS and CDR2 SASEGT. 13 amino acids form the CDR3, both terminal residues included. CDR3 sequence: CASTKGQGDGNTS.

This clonotype has ten or more counts. V is TRBV11-2 and J is TRBJ1-1; tentative D call: TRBD1 (5 bases). The CDR3 covers 15 residues. Trimming left V 5 bases short and J 0 bases short, with 13 bases between. Looked up from germline, CDR1 is SGHAT and CDR2 is FQNNGV. CDR3: CASSPSLGVNTEAFF. The CDR3 DNA is TGTGCCAGCAGCCCGAGTCTGGGGGTGAACACTGAAGCTTTCTTT.

A word on this clonotype: At one boundary the junction diverges from the germline segment, which might be a read error. V gene TRBV12-3 or TRBV12-4 combines with J gene TRBJ2-7; TRBD2 agrees at 11 bases. The CDR3 is 15 amino acids. The CDR3 spells CASSLTSGTIYEQYF. The CDR3 DNA reads TGTGCCAGTAGCTTGACTAGCGGGACGATCTACGAACAGTACTTC.

Details on this clonotype: Possible read error: a much larger clone is one base away. V gene TRBV6-6 combines with J gene TRBJ2-1; D possibly uses TRBD1 or TRBD2 (5 bases each). Germline loops: CDR1 MNHNY, CDR2 SVGAGI (reference sequence). The CDR3 is 15 amino acids. CDR3 in amino acids: CGSCAGRAGGNEQFF. CDR3 nucleotide sequence: TGTGGCAGCTGTGCAGGGCGGGCCGGCGGGAATGAGCAGTTCTTC.

V and J are TRBV20-1 and TRBJ2-1, with 9 bases that match TRBD2. The CDR3 contains 15 residues. Trimming took 0 bases from V and 5 from J; bases not matched to a gene: 5. Germline loops: CDR1 DFQATT, CDR2 SNEGSKA (reference sequence). The CDR3 region is CSARDCGRVNNEQFF. In DNA form, the CDR3 reads TGCAGTGCTAGAGACTGCGGGAGGGTCAACAATGAGCAGTTCTTC.

A note on this clonotype: Because the CDR3 is missing its conserved closing phenylalanine or tryptophan, this is likely a read error. The chain joins TRBV4-1 to TRBJ1-1; 7 bases are shared with TRBD1. V lost 2 bases and J lost 0; bases outside the gene matches: 12. CDR1 MGHRA and CDR2 YSYEKL come from the germline V gene. This CDR3 has 18 amino acids. The DNA of the CDR3 is TGCGCCAGCAGCCAATATTCCGGACAGGCACTATTGAACACTGAAGCTTTCTCT. Protein: CASSQYSGQALLNTEAFS.

A note on this clonotype: Germline and junction disagree at one end, which may indicate a read error. V and J are TRBV10-2 and TRBJ2-3, with TRBD1 matching 9 bases. The length of the CDR3 is 18 residues. Germline assignment: CDR1 WSHSY and CDR2 SAAADI. CDR3 residues: CASSVSPPGTGPTGTQYF. CDR3 coding DNA: TGCGCCAGCAGTGTCTCTCCACCCGGGACAGGGCCCACAGGTACGCAGTATTTT.

The sample holds a few counts of this clonotype. The chain has TRBV18 and TRBJ1-1, with a tentative D call TRBD1 (5 bases). V lost 4 bases and J 3 bases, leaving 15 bases between the germline ends. The length of the CDR3 is 15 residues. Germline V gene data show CDR1 as KGHSH and CDR2 as LQKENI. The CDR3 sequence is CASSQRTDTDTEAFF. CDR3 in DNA: TGTGCCAGCTCACAAAGGACGGACACCGACACTGAAGCTTTCTTT.

This clonotype was observed a single time. A single base separates this from a much larger clone, so it may be a read error. The chain has TRBV28 and TRBJ1-4, with 7 bases identical to TRBD1. Looked up from germline, CDR1 is MDHEN and CDR2 is SYDVKM. The CDR3 consists of 15 residues. The junction had 12 bases not matched to a gene; V was cut back by 6 bases and J by 8 bases. The CDR3 protein is CASSLLTGTKEKLFF. The CDR3 DNA is TGTGCCAGCAGCCTTCTGACAGGGACAAAAGAAAAACTGTTTTTT.

As regards this clonotype: At one end the junction does not follow the germline gene, possibly because of a read error. This sequence joins TRBV6-1 and TRBJ2-2, with D possibly TRBD2 on 5 matching bases. The V gene's germline CDR1 is MNHNS and CDR2 SASEGT. The CDR3 contains 14 residues. The chain's CDR3 is CASSADQVSGELFF. CDR3 bases: TGTGCCAGCAGCGCAGACCAGGTCTCCGGGGAGCTCTTTTTT.

This clonotype has more than one count but fewer than ten. The V gene is TRBV15, the J gene TRBJ2-1; TRBD2 matches 12 bases. The germline gives CDR1 LNHNV, CDR2 YYDKDF (reference sequence). The CDR3 contains 17 residues. With 1 base clipped from V and 8 bases from J, the junction kept 9 bases outside the gene matches. CDR3 DNA sequence: TGTGCCACCAGCAGAGTACGTGGGCTAGCGGGAGGGTATGAGCAGTTCTTC. The encoded protein is CATSRVRGLAGGYEQFF.

The chain couples TRBV12-3 or TRBV12-4 to TRBJ2-5; no reliable D call. V lost 1 base and J lost 14, with 17 bases in between. This CDR3 contains 13 residues. CDR3 nucleotide sequence: TGTGCCAGCAGTTTAGGGCAGAAAGAGATCCATTACTTC. Translation: CASSLGQKEIHYF.

Regarding this clonotype: Likely a read error: the CDR3 ends without its conserved phenylalanine or tryptophan. The chain recombines TRBV11-3 with TRBJ2-5; TRBD2 matches 7 bases. Germline V CDR1 and CDR2: SGHNT, YENEEA. This CDR3 has 13 amino acids. The CDR3 DNA reads TGCGTCAGCAGCCCTAGCGGTGTGGAGACCCAGTACTCC. Protein product: CVSSPSGVETQYS.

This clonotype has a handful of counts. At one boundary the junction diverges from the germline segment, which might be a read error. This chain uses TRBV11-1 with TRBJ2-1, with 7 bases aligning to TRBD2. The CDR3 is made up of 14 amino acids. Germline V gives CDR1 SGHAT, CDR2 FQDESV (reference sequence). DNA for the CDR3: TGTACCAGCAGCCCGCGGGAGAGCCACTATGAGCAGTTCTTC. Its translation is CTSSPRESHYEQFF. The variable domain in full, completed from reference TRBV11-1 and TRBJ2-1, reads EAEVAQSPRYKITEKSQAVAFWCDPISGHATLYWYRQILGQGPELLVQFQDESVVDDSQLPKDRFSAERLKGVDSTLKIQPAELGDSAMYLCTSSPRESHYEQFFGPGTRLTVL.

This clonotype occurred a few times. The chain carries TRBV11-1 and TRBJ2-1; 7 bases line up with TRBD2. Germline V gene lookup returns CDR1 SGHAT and CDR2 FQDESV (reference sequence). J lost 12 bases, V lost 7 bases, and 9 bases had no gene match. CDR3 length equals 12 residues. The CDR3 spells CASKGGRVVQFF. The DNA of the CDR3 is TGTGCCAGCAAGGGAGGGCGGGTTGTGCAGTTCTTC. The full variable domain, rest sourced from reference TRBV11-1 and TRBJ2-1, is EAEVAQSPRYKITEKSQAVAFWCDPISGHATLYWYRQILGQGPELLVQFQDESVVDDSQLPKDRFSAERLKGVDSTLKIQPAELGDSAMYLCASKGGRVVQFFGPGTRLTVL.

The V gene is TRBV28, the J gene TRBJ2-7; D might be TRBD2 (5 bases). CDR3 size: 15 residues. Per germline, CDR1 MDHEN and CDR2 SYDVKM. Trimming removed 4 bases at V and 5 bases at J, with 18 bases between. The CDR3 DNA is TGTGCCAGCAGTTCCCCGACATGGATGGGAGACGAGCAGTACTTC. As protein: CASSSPTWMGDEQYF.

This clonotype is a singleton in its sample. The junction departs from the called germline gene at one end, perhaps through a read error. The chain joins TRBV6-5 to TRBJ2-1; D is unclear. CDR3 size: 13 residues. The V gene's germline CDR1 is MNHEY and CDR2 SVGAGI. DNA of the CDR3: TGTGCAAGCAGTTACTCGAACACCGGCTGGCAGTTCTTC. This gives the protein CASSYSNTGWQFF.

With regard to this clonotype: With a much larger clone just one base away, this may be a read error. The V and J genes are TRBV20-1 and TRBJ1-2; the D is unclear. The ends were cut back, 5 bases at V and 7 bases at J, with 23 bases in the middle. Germline V CDR1 and CDR2: DFQATT, SNEGSKA (reference sequence). The CDR3 runs to 15 residues. CDR3 DNA: TGCAGTGCTGGTGGGAGGGAGAATACTGCACGTGGCTACACCTTC. Its translation is CSAGGRENTARGYTF.

Comment on this clonotype: An end of the junction differs from the germline gene, which may be a read error. V is TRBV12-3 or TRBV12-4 and J is TRBJ2-6; D uncertain. The CDR3 is 15 residues long. This CDR3 reads CASSLGGSGVNILTF. CDR3 nucleotide sequence: TGTGCCAGCAGTCTGGGTGGTTCTGGGGTCAACATCCTGACTTTC.

V and J are TRBV28 and TRBJ2-7; 8 nucleotides match TRBD2. V lost 5 bases to trimming and J lost 0 bases; unmatched junction nucleotides: 0. Germline lookup yields CDR1 MDHEN and CDR2 SYDVKM. This CDR3 region has 13 residues. The CDR3 protein is CASSTSGSYEQYF. The CDR3 DNA reads as TGTGCCAGCAGTACTAGCGGCTCCTACGAGCAGTACTTC. Variable domain in full (rest from reference TRBV28 and TRBJ2-7): DVKVTQSSRYLVKRTGEKVFLECVQDMDHENMFWYRQDPGLGLRLIYFSYDVKMKEKGDIPEGYSVSREKKERFSLILESASTNQTSMYLCASSTSGSYEQYFGPGTRLTVT.

CDR3 in amino acids: CATRTLVSSEAFF. The DNA of the CDR3 is TGTGCCACGCGGACTCTCGTCTCTTCTGAAGCTTTCTTT. The chain is built from TRBV24-1 and TRBJ1-1; D call uncertain. The CDR3 extends over 13 amino acids. The germline CDR1 and CDR2 sequences are KGHDR and SFDVKD. The ends were cut back, 10 bases at V and 6 bases at J, with 17 bases in the middle.

In the case of this clonotype: Its ends do not fully match the called genes, so a read error is possible. J is TRBJ2-3 and V is TRBV5-1; possibly TRBD1 for D (5 bases). This CDR3 spans 14 amino acids. Germline loops: CDR1 SGHRS, CDR2 YFSETQ. The CDR3 DNA sequence: TGCGCCAGCAGCTCGTTAAGTTCCACAGGTACGCAGTATTTT. Protein product: CASSSLSSTGTQYF. The whole variable domain, filled in from reference TRBV5-1 and TRBJ2-3, reads KAGVTQTPRYLIKTRGQQVTLSCSPISGHRSVSWYQQTPGQGLQFLFEYFSETQRNKGNFPGRFSGRQFSNSRSEMNVSTLELGDSALYLCASSSLSSTGTQYFGPGTRLTVL.

As to this clonotype: Given a much more abundant clone one base away, this may be a read error. The chain joins TRBV5-1 to TRBJ1-2; TRBD1 is a possible D gene (6 bases). Germline CDR1 and CDR2: SGHRS and YFSETQ. This CDR3 is built from 15 residues. CDR3 DNA: TGCGCCAACAGCGCCCTCCCAGGGGTTCGATATGGCTACACCTTC. This gives the protein CANSALPGVRYGYTF.

Comment on this clonotype: This may come from a read error, since a much larger clone is one base off. CDR3 amino acids: CDWSGGTGEAFF. In DNA, the CDR3 is TGTGACTGGAGTGGGGGGACAGGGGAAGCTTTCTTT. The genes are TRBV30 and TRBJ1-1, with TRBD1 identical over 9 bases. Germline CDR1 reads GTSNPN; CDR2 reads SVGIG (reference sequence). This CDR3 region has 12 residues.

Comments on this clonotype: In this CDR3 the conserved last residue, phenylalanine or tryptophan, is missing, so a read error is likely. V and J are TRBV6-1 and TRBJ1-2; D is ambiguous. There are 13 residues in the CDR3. Germline-derived CDR1 and CDR2 are MNHNS and SASEGT. CDR3 nucleotide sequence: TGTACCAGCAGTGAATATGGATACTATGGCTACACCCTC. Translated, it gives CTSSEYGYYGYTL.

Sample share makes this clonotype medium-sized (0.01 to 0.1%). This chain joins TRBV29-1 and TRBJ2-7; D call uncertain. The CDR3 sequence is 12 residues long. The ends were cut back, 4 bases at V and 1 base at J, with 8 bases in the middle. In germline, CDR1 is SQVTM, CDR2 ANQGSEA. Here the CDR3 reads CSVGARSYEQYF. The CDR3, as DNA: TGCAGCGTTGGGGCTCGATCCTACGAGCAGTACTTC.